This T cell receptor beta chain originates from a study of CD8 T cells in ankylosing spondylitis. This clonotype was counted ten times or more. What it binds is not known. This CDR3 comprises 17 residues. From germline, CDR1 is SGHRS and CDR2 YFSETQ. Trimming cost V 0 bases and J 2 bases, with 12 bases left between them. A quantitative 5'-RACE method, one with molecular barcodes, was used to make TCR beta libraries. Each CDR3 protein is one row after TCRdb ran MiXCR on the 5' RACE reads. This sample has under 200,000 distinct CDR3 sequences, with 13% found just once. Broader study findings: Researchers reportedly found disease-linked clones significantly enriched in matched ankylosing spondylitis synovial fluid. Existing reports had already noted some motif variants in reactive arthritis synovial fluid and blood. Peripheral blood held disease-linked clones only at relatively low frequency, and these were CD8+.

The source is a female donor with ankylosing spondylitis or in good health (not recorded which). Source material: blood, either unsorted or a sorted T cell fraction (not recorded which). The chain couples TRBV5-1 to TRBJ2-6; the D gene is possibly TRBD1 (5 bases). The CDR3 is CASSLVGQLTGANVLTF. The DNA for the CDR3 is TGCGCCAGCAGCTTGGTGGGGCAGTTAACTGGGGCCAACGTCCTGACTTTC. The entire variable domain, with the rest obtained from reference TRBV5-1 and TRBJ2-6, is as follows: KAGVTQTPRYLIKTRGQQVTLSCSPISGHRSVSWYQQTPGQGLQFLFEYFSETQRNKGNFPGRFSGRQFSNSRSEMNVSTLELGDSALYLCASSLVGQLTGANVLTFGAGSRLTVL.